This T cell receptor beta chain was obtained from a study of hypomethylating agent response in myelodysplastic syndrome. Between the trimmed V and J ends, which lost 3 bases and 3 bases, there was a span of 5 bases. The germline V gene encodes CDR1 GTSNPN and CDR2 SVGIG (reference sequence). This CDR3 region has 11 residues. Method: immunoSEQ multiplex PCR; TCRdb's copy keeps in-frame clones and lacks some. The sample carries approximately 4,500 clones, 84% recorded once. The V and J genes are TRBV30 and TRBJ2-5; D is undetermined. The source of this sequence is a human donor with myelodysplastic syndrome. The specimen was bone marrow, collected before or after starting hypomethylating agent treatment for myelodysplastic syndrome (not recorded which). CDR3 in DNA: TGTGCCTGGAGCGTTAAAGAGACCCAGTACTTC. This encodes CAWSVKETQYF.